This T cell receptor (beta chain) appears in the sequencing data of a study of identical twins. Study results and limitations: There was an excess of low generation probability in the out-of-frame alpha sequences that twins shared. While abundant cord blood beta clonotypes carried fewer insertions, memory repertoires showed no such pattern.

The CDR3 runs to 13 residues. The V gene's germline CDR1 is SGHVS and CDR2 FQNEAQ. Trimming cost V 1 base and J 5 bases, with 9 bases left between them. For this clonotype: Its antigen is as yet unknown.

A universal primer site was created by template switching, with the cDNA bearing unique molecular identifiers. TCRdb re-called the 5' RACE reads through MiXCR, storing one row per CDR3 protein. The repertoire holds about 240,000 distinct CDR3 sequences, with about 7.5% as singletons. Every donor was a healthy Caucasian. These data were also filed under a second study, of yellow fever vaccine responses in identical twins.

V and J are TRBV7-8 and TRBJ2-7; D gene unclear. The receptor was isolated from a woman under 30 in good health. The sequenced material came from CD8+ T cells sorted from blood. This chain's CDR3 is CASSLVVENEQYV. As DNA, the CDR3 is TGTGCCAGCAGCTTAGTGGTGGAAAACGAGCAGTACGTC.